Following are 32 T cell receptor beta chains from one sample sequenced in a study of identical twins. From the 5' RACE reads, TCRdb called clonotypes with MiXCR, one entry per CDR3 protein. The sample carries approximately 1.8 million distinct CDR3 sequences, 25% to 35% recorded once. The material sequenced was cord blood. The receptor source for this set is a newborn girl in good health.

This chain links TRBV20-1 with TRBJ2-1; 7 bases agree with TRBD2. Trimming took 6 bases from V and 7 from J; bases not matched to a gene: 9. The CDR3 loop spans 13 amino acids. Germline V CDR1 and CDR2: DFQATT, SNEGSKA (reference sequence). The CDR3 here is CSALTSRENEQFF. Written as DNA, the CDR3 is TGCAGTGCCCTGACTAGCCGGGAAAATGAGCAGTTCTTC.

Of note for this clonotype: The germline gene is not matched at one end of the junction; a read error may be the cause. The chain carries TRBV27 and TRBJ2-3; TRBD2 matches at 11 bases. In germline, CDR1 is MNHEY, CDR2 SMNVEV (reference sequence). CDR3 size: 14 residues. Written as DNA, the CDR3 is TGTGCCTATGGACTAGCGGGCAGCACAGGTACGCAGTATTTT. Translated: CAYGLAGSTGTQYF.

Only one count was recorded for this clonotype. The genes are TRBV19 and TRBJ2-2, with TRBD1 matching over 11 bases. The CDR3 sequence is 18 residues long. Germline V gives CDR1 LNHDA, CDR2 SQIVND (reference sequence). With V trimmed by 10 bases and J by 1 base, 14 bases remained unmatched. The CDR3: CATNLRTGGALNTGELFF. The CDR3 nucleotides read TGTGCCACAAACCTCCGGACAGGGGGCGCGTTGAACACCGGGGAGCTGTTTTTT. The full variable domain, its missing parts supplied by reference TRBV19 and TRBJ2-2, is DGGITQSPKYLFRKEGQNVTLSCEQNLNHDAMYWYRQDPGQGLRLIYYSQIVNDFQKGDIAEGYSVSREKKESFPLTVTSAQKNPTAFYLCATNLRTGGALNTGELFFGEGSRLTVL.

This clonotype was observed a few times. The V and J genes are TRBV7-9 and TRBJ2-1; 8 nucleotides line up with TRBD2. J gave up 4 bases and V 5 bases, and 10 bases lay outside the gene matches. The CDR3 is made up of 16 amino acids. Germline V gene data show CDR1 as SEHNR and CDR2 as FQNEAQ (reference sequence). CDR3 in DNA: TGTGCCAGCAGCAAGGATGGCGGGGGGCTTTACAATGAGCAGTTCTTC. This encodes CASSKDGGGLYNEQFF.

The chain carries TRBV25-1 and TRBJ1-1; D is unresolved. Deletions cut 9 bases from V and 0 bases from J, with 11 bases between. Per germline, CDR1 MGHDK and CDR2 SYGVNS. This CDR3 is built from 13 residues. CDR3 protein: CASRYNMNTEAFF. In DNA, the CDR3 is TGTGCCAGTCGTTATAACATGAACACTGAAGCTTTCTTT.

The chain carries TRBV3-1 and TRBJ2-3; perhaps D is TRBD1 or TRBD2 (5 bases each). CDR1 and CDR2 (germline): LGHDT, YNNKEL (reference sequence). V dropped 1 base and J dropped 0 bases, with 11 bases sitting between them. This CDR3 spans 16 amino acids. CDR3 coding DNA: TGTGCCAGCAGCCAAGGCCCCGGGGCCAGCACAGATACGCAGTATTTT. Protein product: CASSQGPGASTDTQYF.

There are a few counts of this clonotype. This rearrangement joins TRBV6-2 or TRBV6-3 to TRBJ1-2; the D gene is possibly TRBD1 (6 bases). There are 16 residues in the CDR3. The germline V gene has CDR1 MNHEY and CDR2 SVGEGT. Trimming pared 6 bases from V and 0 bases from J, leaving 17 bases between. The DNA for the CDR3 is TGTGCCAGCAGCCCCCTCCAGACAGGATCTAACTATGGCTACACCTTC. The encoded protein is CASSPLQTGSNYGYTF.

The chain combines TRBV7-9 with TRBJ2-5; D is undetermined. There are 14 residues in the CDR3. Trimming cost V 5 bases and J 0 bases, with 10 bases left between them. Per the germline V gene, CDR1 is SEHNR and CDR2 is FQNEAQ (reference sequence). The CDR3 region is CASSHGSYQETQYF. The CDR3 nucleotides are TGTGCCAGCAGCCATGGGTCCTACCAAGAGACCCAGTACTTC.

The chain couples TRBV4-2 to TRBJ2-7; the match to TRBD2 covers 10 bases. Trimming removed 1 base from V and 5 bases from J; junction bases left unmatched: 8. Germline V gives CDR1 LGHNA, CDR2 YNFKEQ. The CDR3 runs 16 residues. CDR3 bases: TGTGCCAGCAGCCAAGCCCGGGCTAGCGGGAGACACGAGCAGTACTTC. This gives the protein CASSQARASGRHEQYF.

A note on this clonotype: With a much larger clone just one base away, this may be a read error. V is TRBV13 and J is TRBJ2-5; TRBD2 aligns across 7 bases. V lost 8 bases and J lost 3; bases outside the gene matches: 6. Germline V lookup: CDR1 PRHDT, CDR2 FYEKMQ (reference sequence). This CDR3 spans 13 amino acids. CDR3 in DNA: TGTGCCAGCGGCCACGGACTAGAAGAGACCCAGTACTTC. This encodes CASGHGLEETQYF.

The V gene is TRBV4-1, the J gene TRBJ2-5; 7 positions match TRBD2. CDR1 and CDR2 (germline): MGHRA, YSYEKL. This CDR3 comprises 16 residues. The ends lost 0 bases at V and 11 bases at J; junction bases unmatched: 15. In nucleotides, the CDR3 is TGCGCCAGCAGCCAAGAGGCTAGCGGAGAGAACAATGAGCAGTACTTC. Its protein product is CASSQEASGENNEQYF.

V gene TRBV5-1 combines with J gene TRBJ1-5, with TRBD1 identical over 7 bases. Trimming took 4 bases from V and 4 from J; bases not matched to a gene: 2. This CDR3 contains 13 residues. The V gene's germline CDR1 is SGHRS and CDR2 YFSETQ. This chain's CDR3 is CASSKGQNQPQHF. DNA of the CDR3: TGCGCCAGCAGCAAGGGACAGAATCAGCCCCAGCATTTT.

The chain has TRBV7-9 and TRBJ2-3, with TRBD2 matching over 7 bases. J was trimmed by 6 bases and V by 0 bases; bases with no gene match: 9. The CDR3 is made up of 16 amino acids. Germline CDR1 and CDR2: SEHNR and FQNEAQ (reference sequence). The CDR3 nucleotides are TGTGCCAGCAGCTTAGCCGGAGCGGGGCGACAGGATACGCAGTATTTT. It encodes CASSLAGAGRQDTQYF.

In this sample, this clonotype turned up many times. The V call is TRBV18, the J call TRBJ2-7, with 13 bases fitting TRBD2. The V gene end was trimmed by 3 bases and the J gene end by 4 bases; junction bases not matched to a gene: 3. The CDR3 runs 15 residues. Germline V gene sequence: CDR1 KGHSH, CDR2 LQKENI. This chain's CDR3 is CASSPPGLAGYEQYF. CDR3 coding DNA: TGTGCCAGCTCACCTCCGGGACTAGCGGGATACGAGCAGTACTTC.

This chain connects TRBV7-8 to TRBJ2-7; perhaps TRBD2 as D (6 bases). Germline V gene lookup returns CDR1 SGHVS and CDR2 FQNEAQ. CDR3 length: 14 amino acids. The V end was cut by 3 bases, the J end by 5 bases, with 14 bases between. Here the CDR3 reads CASSFREQLDEQYF. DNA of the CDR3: TGTGCCAGCAGCTTTCGGGAGCAACTCGACGAGCAGTACTTC.

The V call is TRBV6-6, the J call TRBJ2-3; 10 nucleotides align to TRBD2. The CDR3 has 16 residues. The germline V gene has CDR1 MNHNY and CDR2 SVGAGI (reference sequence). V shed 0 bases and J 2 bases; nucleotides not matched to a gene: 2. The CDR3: CASSYSLAGHTDTQYF. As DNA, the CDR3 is TGTGCCAGCAGTTACTCACTAGCGGGGCACACAGATACGCAGTATTTT.

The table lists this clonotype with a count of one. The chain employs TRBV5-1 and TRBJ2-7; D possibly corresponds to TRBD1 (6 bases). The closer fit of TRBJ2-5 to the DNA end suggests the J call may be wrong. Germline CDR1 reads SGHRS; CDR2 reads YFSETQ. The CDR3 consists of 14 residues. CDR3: CASSPLRDRETQYF. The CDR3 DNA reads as TGCGCCAGCAGCCCTCTCCGTGACAGGGAGACCCAGTACTTC.

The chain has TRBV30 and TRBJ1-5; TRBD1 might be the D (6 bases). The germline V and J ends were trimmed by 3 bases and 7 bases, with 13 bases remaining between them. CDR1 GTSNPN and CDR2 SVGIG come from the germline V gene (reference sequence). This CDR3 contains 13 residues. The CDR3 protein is CAWSPGQGQPQHF. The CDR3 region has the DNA TGTGCCTGGAGCCCAGGGCAGGGGCAGCCCCAGCATTTT.

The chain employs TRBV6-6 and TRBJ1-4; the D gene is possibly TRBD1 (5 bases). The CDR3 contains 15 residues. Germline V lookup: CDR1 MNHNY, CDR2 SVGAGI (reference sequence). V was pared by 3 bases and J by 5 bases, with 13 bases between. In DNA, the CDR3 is TGTGCCAGCAGTTATTGGAGGCAGGGCAATGAAAAACTGTTTTTT. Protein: CASSYWRQGNEKLFF.

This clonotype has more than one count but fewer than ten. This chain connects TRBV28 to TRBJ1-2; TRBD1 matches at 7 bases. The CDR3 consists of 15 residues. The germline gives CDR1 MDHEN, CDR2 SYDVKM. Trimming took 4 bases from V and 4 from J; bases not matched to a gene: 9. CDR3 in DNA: TGTGCCAGCAGTTCTCCGGGACAGACTTTCTATGGCTACACCTTC. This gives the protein CASSSPGQTFYGYTF.

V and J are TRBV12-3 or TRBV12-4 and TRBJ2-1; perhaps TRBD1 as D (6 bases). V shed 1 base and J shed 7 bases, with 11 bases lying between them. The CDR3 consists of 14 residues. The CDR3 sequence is CASSLGGPVNEQFF. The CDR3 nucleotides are TGTGCCAGCAGTTTAGGGGGGCCGGTTAATGAGCAGTTCTTC.

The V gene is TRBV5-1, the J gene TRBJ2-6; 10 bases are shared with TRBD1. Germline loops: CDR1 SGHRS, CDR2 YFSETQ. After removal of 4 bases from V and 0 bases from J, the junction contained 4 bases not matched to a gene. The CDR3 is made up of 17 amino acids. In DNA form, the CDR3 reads TGCGCCAGCAGCCCCGGGACAGGGGACTCTGGGGCCAACGTCCTGACTTTC. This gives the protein CASSPGTGDSGANVLTF.

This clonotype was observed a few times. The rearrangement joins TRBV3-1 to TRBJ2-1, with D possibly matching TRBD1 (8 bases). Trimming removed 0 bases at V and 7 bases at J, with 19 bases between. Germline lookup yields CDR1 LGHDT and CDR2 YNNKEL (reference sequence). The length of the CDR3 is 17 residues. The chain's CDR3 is CASSQDPRGTGGNEQFF. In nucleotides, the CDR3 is TGTGCCAGCAGCCAAGATCCGCGGGGGACAGGAGGGAATGAGCAGTTCTTC.

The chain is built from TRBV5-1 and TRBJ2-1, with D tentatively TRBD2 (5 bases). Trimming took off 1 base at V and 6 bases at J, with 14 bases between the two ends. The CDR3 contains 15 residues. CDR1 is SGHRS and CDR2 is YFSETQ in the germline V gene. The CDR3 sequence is CASSLILAKVNEQFF. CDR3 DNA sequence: TGCGCCAGCAGCTTGATCCTAGCTAAGGTCAATGAGCAGTTCTTC.

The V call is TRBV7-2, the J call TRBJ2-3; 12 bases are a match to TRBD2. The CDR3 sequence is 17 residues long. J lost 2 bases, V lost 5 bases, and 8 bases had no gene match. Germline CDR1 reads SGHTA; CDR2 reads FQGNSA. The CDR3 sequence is CASSGWTSGDSTDTQYF. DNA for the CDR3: TGTGCCAGCAGCGGATGGACTAGCGGGGATTCCACAGATACGCAGTATTTT.

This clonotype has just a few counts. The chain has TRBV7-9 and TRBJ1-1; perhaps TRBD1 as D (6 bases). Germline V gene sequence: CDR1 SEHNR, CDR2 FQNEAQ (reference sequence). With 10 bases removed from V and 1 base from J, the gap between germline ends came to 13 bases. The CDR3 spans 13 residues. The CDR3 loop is CANGGGPNTEAFF. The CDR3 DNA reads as TGTGCCAACGGGGGGGGCCCGAACACTGAAGCTTTCTTT.

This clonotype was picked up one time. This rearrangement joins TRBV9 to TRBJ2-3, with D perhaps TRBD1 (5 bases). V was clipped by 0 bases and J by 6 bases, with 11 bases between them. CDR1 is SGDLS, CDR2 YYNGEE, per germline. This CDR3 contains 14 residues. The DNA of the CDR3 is TGTGCCAGCAGCGTAGGGCCGAGACAGGATACGCAGTATTTT. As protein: CASSVGPRQDTQYF.

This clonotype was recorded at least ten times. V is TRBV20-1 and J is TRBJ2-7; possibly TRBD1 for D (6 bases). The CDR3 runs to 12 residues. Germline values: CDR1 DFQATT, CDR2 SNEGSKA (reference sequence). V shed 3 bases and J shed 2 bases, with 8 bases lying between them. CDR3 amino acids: CSASDRTYEQYF. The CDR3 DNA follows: TGCAGTGCTAGCGACAGGACCTACGAGCAGTACTTC.

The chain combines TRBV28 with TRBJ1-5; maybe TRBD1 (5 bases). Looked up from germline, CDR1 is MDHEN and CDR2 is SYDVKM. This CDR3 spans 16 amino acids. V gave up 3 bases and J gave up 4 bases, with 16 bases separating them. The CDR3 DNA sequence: TGTGCCAGCAGTTTTAGGCTTGGGTCAGGGAATCAGCCCCAGCATTTT. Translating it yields CASSFRLGSGNQPQHF.

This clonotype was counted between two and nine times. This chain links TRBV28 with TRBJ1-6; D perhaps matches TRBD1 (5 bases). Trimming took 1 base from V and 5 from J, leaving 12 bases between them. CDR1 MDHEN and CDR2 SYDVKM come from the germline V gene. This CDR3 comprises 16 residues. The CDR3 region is CASSLLGGRDNSPLHF. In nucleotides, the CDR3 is TGTGCCAGCAGTTTATTGGGGGGTAGGGATAATTCACCCCTCCACTTT.

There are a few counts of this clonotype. The CDR3 here is CASSWLAGGSTDTQYF. DNA for the CDR3: TGTGCCAGCAGTTGGCTAGCGGGAGGGAGCACAGATACGCAGTATTTT. The V call is TRBV6-5, the J call TRBJ2-3; TRBD2 agrees at 12 bases. Germline lookup yields CDR1 MNHEY and CDR2 SVGAGI. V dropped 4 bases and J dropped 0; count of bases not matched to a gene: 2. The CDR3 runs 16 residues.

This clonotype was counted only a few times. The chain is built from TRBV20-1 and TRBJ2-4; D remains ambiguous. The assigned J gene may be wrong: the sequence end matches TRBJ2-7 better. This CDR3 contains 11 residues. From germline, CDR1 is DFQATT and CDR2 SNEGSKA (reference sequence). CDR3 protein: CSARDWDEQYF. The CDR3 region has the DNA TGCAGTGCTAGAGATTGGGACGAGCAGTACTTC.